Below, 4 T cell receptor beta chains from the same sample are listed, as sequenced in a study of type 1 regulatory T cells. No antigen has been assigned to these receptors. TCRdb re-analysed the reads in MiXCR, keeping a single row per CDR3 protein. The sample shows roughly 65,000 distinct CDR3 sequences, nearly 50% of them seen only once. The sequencing sample was made of cultured non-Tr1 T cells, either the whole culture or a sorted T cell fraction (not recorded which). Source of these receptors: a human donor in good health.

This clonotype has a handful of counts. The chain recombines TRBV7-2 with TRBJ2-5; D is perhaps TRBD2 (5 bases). Germline CDR1 is SGHTA and CDR2 is FQGNSA. The V gene lost 5 bases and the J gene lost 5 bases, with 18 bases spanning the gap. The CDR3 is 15 amino acids. Here the CDR3 DNA reads TGTGCCAGCAGCGGCAATCGGGCCTCGGGGGAGACCCAGTACTTC. Amino acids: CASSGNRASGETQYF.

The rearrangement joins TRBV12-3 or TRBV12-4 to TRBJ1-5; weak D call: TRBD1 (5 bases). This CDR3 is built from 14 residues. Trimming pared 1 base from V and 4 bases from J, leaving 8 bases between. For the CDR3, the DNA is TGTGCCAGCAGTTTAGGAGGGGATAATCAGCCCCAGCATTTT. Protein sequence: CASSLGGDNQPQHF.

The chain combines TRBV7-3 with TRBJ2-3, with D perhaps TRBD2 (5 bases). Germline V gene sequence: CDR1 SGHTA, CDR2 FQGTGA. The CDR3 is 17 residues long. V was clipped by 2 bases and J by 0 bases, with 15 bases between them. CDR3: CASSLGRGWSSTDTQYF. As DNA, the CDR3 is TGTGCCAGCAGCTTAGGGCGAGGGTGGTCTAGCACAGATACGCAGTATTTT. Using reference TRBV7-3 and TRBJ2-3 for the parts outside the CDR3, the full variable domain is GAGVSQTPSNKVTEKGKYVELRCDPISGHTALYWYRQSLGQGPEFLIYFQGTGAADDSGLPNDRFFAVRPEGSVSTLKIQRTERGDSAVYLCASSLGRGWSSTDTQYFGPGTRLTVL.

The chain links TRBV18 to TRBJ1-3, with a possible D match to TRBD1 (6 bases). The V and J ends lost 3 bases and 4 bases respectively, with 13 bases between them. CDR3 length: 15 amino acids. Germline CDR1 reads KGHSH; CDR2 reads LQKENI. The CDR3 is CASSPITGSGNTIYF. CDR3 in DNA: TGTGCCAGCTCACCGATAACAGGGTCCGGAAACACCATATATTTT.